The rows below give T cell receptor beta chains drawn from one sample of a study of long-term antiretroviral therapy in people with HIV. Some clones are missing from TCRdb's copy, which holds only in-frame ones; the method was immunoSEQ multiplex PCR. The sample has 32,000 or so clones; more than 60% are singletons. The source was unsorted PBMCs, collected 2 years after starting antiretroviral therapy. The receptors derive from a woman in her fifties or sixties with HIV. Each CDR3 is given with its conserved first and last residue. A D gene is named only where the DNA matches it firmly. A row's size may be missing; if present it is once, few, many or a size class.

v_gene: TRBV7-9
abundance: NA
d_gene: NA
j_gene: TRBJ1-2
len: 18
CDR3nt: TGTGCCAGCAGCTCGCTGACTCTAGGGACGGCAGCTAACTATGGCTACACCTTC
CDR3aa: CASSSLTLGTAANYGYTF

v_gene: TRBV27
abundance: NA
d_gene: NA
j_gene: TRBJ2-4
len: 14
CDR3nt: TGTGCCAGCAGTTTCTCCGGGACCAAAAACATTCAGTACTTC
CDR3aa: CASSFSGTKNIQYF

v_gene: TRBV7-8
abundance: NA
d_gene: TRBD2
j_gene: TRBJ2-2
len: 19
CDR3nt: TGTGCCAGCAGCATACCAACCGGGACTAGCGGGGGAAACACCGGGGAGCTGTTTTTT
CDR3aa: CASSIPTGTSGGNTGELFF

v_gene: TRBV15
abundance: few
d_gene: TRBD1
j_gene: TRBJ1-2
len: 18
CDR3nt: TGTGCCACCAGCAGTGCACGACAGGGGAATTTCGCTAACTATGGCTACACCTTC
CDR3aa: CATSSARQGNFANYGYTF

v_gene: TRBV27
abundance: NA
d_gene: NA
j_gene: TRBJ1-6
len: 15
CDR3nt: TGTGCCAGCAGAAGAACTATAGCGACTAATTCACCCCTCCACTTT
CDR3aa: CASRRTIATNSPLHF

v_gene: TRBV18
abundance: NA
d_gene: TRBD2
j_gene: TRBJ2-5
len: 17
CDR3nt: TGTGCCAGCTCACCGACCCTACTAGCGGTGGTCCAAGAGACCCAGTACTTC
CDR3aa: CASSPTLLAVVQETQYF

v_gene: TRBV19
abundance: NA
d_gene: NA
j_gene: TRBJ1-4
len: 15
CDR3nt: TGTGCCAGTAGTATAGGAGTTTGGCAGGGGTACAAACTGTTTTTT
CDR3aa: CASSIGVWQGYKLFF

v_gene: TRBV4-1
abundance: NA
d_gene: NA
j_gene: TRBJ2-2
len: 14
CDR3nt: TGCGCCAGCAGCCAAGTTCGGGGCGCCGGGGAGCTGTTTTTT
CDR3aa: CASSQVRGAGELFF

v_gene: TRBV6-4
abundance: NA
d_gene: TRBD2
j_gene: TRBJ2-1
len: 15
CDR3nt: TGTGCCAGCAGTGTTCTAGCGGGGGTTTACAATGAGCAGTTCTTC
CDR3aa: CASSVLAGVYNEQFF

v_gene: TRBV5-1
abundance: NA
d_gene: TRBD2
j_gene: TRBJ2-3
len: 17
CDR3nt: TGCGCCAGCAGCCAGACTAGCGGGGGATCCAGCACAGATACGCAGTATTTT
CDR3aa: CASSQTSGGSSTDTQYF

v_gene: TRBV27
abundance: NA
d_gene: TRBD2
j_gene: TRBJ2-2
len: 17
CDR3nt: TGTGCCAGCAGTTCTCAAACTAGCGGGATGAACACCGGGGAGCTGTTTTTT
CDR3aa: CASSSQTSGMNTGELFF

v_gene: TRBV4-1
abundance: NA
d_gene: NA
j_gene: TRBJ2-3
len: 16
CDR3nt: TGCGCCAGCAGCCAAGGGAGCGGGCCGAGCACAGATACGCAGTATTTT
CDR3aa: CASSQGSGPSTDTQYF

v_gene: TRBV30
abundance: NA
d_gene: NA
j_gene: TRBJ2-7
len: 15
CDR3nt: TGTGCCTGGAGTGTAGGTGGGGGGTCCTCCTACGAGCAGTACTTC
CDR3aa: CAWSVGGGSSYEQYF

v_gene: TRBV7-7
abundance: NA
d_gene: NA
j_gene: TRBJ2-5
len: 14
CDR3nt: TGTGCCAGCAGCTTGGCGGGTCGGGGGGAGACCCAGTACTTC
CDR3aa: CASSLAGRGETQYF

v_gene: TRBV27
abundance: medium-sized
d_gene: TRBD1
j_gene: TRBJ2-1
len: 16
CDR3nt: TGTGCCAGCAGTTTATCCCCATACAGGGGGAAGAATGAGCAGTTCTTC
CDR3aa: CASSLSPYRGKNEQFF

v_gene: TRBV7-9
abundance: few
d_gene: NA
j_gene: TRBJ1-6
len: 16
CDR3nt: TGTGCCAGCAGCGTCCAGGCGAGCTCCTATAATTCACCCCTCCACTTT
CDR3aa: CASSVQASSYNSPLHF

v_gene: TRBV9
abundance: NA
d_gene: NA
j_gene: TRBJ2-3
len: 14
CDR3nt: TGTGCCAGCGGAGGGGGGCCAAGCACAGATACGCAGTATTTT
CDR3aa: CASGGGPSTDTQYF

v_gene: TRBV9
abundance: once
d_gene: NA
j_gene: TRBJ2-2
len: 12
CDR3nt: TGTGCCAGCAACCCTGGCACCGGGGAGCTGTTTTTT
CDR3aa: CASNPGTGELFF

v_gene: TRBV5-1
abundance: NA
d_gene: TRBD1
j_gene: TRBJ1-6
len: 14
CDR3nt: TGCGCCAGCAGCTTCTGGACAGGGGATTCACCCCTCCACTTT
CDR3aa: CASSFWTGDSPLHF

v_gene: TRBV27
abundance: once
d_gene: NA
j_gene: TRBJ1-1
len: 16
CDR3nt: TGTGCCAGCAGTTTAGGACGGAGGGGAGGTAGCACTGAAGCTTTCTTT
CDR3aa: CASSLGRRGGSTEAFF

v_gene: TRBV4-1
abundance: NA
d_gene: TRBD1
j_gene: TRBJ2-6
len: 20
CDR3nt: TGCGCCAGCAGCCAGTTAAGATCGGGACAGGGCGTCTCTGGGGCCAACGTCCTGACTTTC
CDR3aa: CASSQLRSGQGVSGANVLTF

v_gene: TRBV7-8
abundance: NA
d_gene: NA
j_gene: TRBJ1-6
len: 18
CDR3nt: TGTGCCAGCAGCTTCCGATCCCTGGCCAGCTCCTATAATTCACCCCTCCACTTT
CDR3aa: CASSFRSLASSYNSPLHF

v_gene: TRBV7-9
abundance: NA
d_gene: TRBD2
j_gene: TRBJ2-1
len: 18
CDR3nt: TGTGCCAGCAGCTTAGGGTCTGGCGGGGGGCGCTCCTACAATGAGCAGTTCTTC
CDR3aa: CASSLGSGGGRSYNEQFF

v_gene: TRBV4-1
abundance: NA
d_gene: TRBD1
j_gene: TRBJ2-2
len: 13
CDR3nt: TGCGCCAGCAGCCTCAGGGGGCCCGGGGAGCTGTTTTTT
CDR3aa: CASSLRGPGELFF

v_gene: TRBV5-1
abundance: NA
d_gene: NA
j_gene: TRBJ2-2
len: 16
CDR3nt: TGCGCCAGCAGCTTTCGGGCTCCGGTGAACACCGGGGAGCTGTTTTTT
CDR3aa: CASSFRAPVNTGELFF

v_gene: TRBV5-4
abundance: NA
d_gene: NA
j_gene: TRBJ1-1
len: 13
CDR3nt: TGTGCCAGCAGCCCTACGACGAACACTGAAGCTTTCTTT
CDR3aa: CASSPTTNTEAFF

v_gene: TRBV6-5
abundance: NA
d_gene: NA
j_gene: TRBJ1-5
len: 14
CDR3nt: TGTGCCAGCAGACCCGGACTGTTCAATCAGCCCCAGCATTTT
CDR3aa: CASRPGLFNQPQHF

v_gene: TRBV30
abundance: NA
d_gene: NA
j_gene: TRBJ1-6
len: 14
CDR3nt: TGTGCCTGGAGTGTAGCCCAGGGTACTTCACCCCTCCACTTT
CDR3aa: CAWSVAQGTSPLHF

v_gene: TRBV7-9
abundance: NA
d_gene: NA
j_gene: TRBJ2-1
len: 12
CDR3nt: TGTGCCAGCAGCTCAGAGATGAATGAGCAGTTCTTC
CDR3aa: CASSSEMNEQFF

v_gene: TRBV7-3
abundance: NA
d_gene: NA
j_gene: TRBJ1-5
len: 15
CDR3nt: TGTGCCAGCAGCTTATCCCCGCATTCCAATCAGCCCCAGCATTTT
CDR3aa: CASSLSPHSNQPQHF

v_gene: TRBV30
abundance: NA
d_gene: TRBD1
j_gene: TRBJ1-1
len: 14
CDR3nt: TGTGCCTGGACCGCCTACAGGGGGGACACTGAAGCTTTCTTT
CDR3aa: CAWTAYRGDTEAFF